One and the same sample provided the 19 T cell receptor beta chains below, sequenced in a study of T cell changes during pregnancy in multiple sclerosis. Using immunoSEQ multiplex PCR, the repertoire was profiled, and TCRdb retains in-frame clones only, with some absent. The sample shows more than 70,000 clones, about nine tenths of them seen only once. This specimen was peripheral blood, taken after pregnancy. These receptors were taken from a female donor in good health, enrolled as a control in a pregnancy study.

The chain carries TRBV6-6 and TRBJ2-2; the D gene is possibly TRBD2 (5 bases). The ends were cut back, 10 bases at V and 6 bases at J, with 21 bases in the middle. Germline V gene lookup returns CDR1 MNHNY and CDR2 SVGAGI (reference sequence). The CDR3 sequence is 15 residues long. The chain's CDR3 is CATSSRGEVSGELFF. The CDR3 DNA is TGTGCCACCTCCTCCCGGGGTGAGGTATCCGGGGAGCTGTTTTTT.

This chain uses TRBV28 with TRBJ2-7; 8 bases agree with TRBD2. In germline, CDR1 is MDHEN, CDR2 SYDVKM. Trimming took 6 bases from V and 3 from J; bases not matched to a gene: 7. The length of the CDR3 is 14 residues. The CDR3 sequence: CASSSSGGDYEQYF. DNA for the CDR3: TGTGCCAGCAGCTCATCCGGGGGGGACTACGAGCAGTACTTC.

The rearrangement uses TRBV30 and TRBJ1-2; 7 bases fit TRBD1. CDR3 length equals 16 residues. The germline gives CDR1 GTSNPN, CDR2 SVGIG (reference sequence). Trimming took 3 bases from V and 1 from J; bases not matched to a gene: 11. The CDR3 region has the DNA TGTGCCTGGAGCTACTCAACAGGGGCATTTAACTATGGCTACACCTTC. Translating it yields CAWSYSTGAFNYGYTF.

This chain uses TRBV5-6 with TRBJ1-6; TRBD1 aligns across 7 bases. CDR3 size: 15 residues. Trimming took 4 bases from V and 7 from J; bases not matched to a gene: 8. The V gene's germline CDR1 is SGHDT and CDR2 YYEEEE. The CDR3 DNA is TGTGCCAGCAGCCTGGTCGACAGGGCCAATTCACCCCTCCACTTT. Translated, it gives CASSLVDRANSPLHF.

The rearrangement uses TRBV14 and TRBJ2-4; the D gene is possibly TRBD2 (6 bases). V shed 1 base and J shed 6 bases, with 16 bases lying between them. The CDR3 extends over 16 amino acids. Germline CDR1 SGHDN, CDR2 FVKESK. Here the CDR3 reads CASSQGGGRRRNIQYF. CDR3 nucleotides: TGTGCCAGCAGCCAAGGCGGAGGGAGGCGACGAAACATTCAGTACTTC.

This sequence joins TRBV7-9 and TRBJ2-5, with D perhaps TRBD2 (6 bases). This CDR3 region has 14 residues. Germline CDR1 is SEHNR and CDR2 is FQNEAQ (reference sequence). V was shortened by 2 bases and J by 4 bases, with 11 bases between the two germline ends. CDR3: CASSLNSGGETQYF. The CDR3 DNA is TGTGCCAGCAGCTTAAATTCCGGGGGAGAGACCCAGTACTTC.

CDR3 sequence reads: CASRGTGVPYGYTF. The DNA for the CDR3 is TGTGCCAGCAGGGGGACAGGGGTCCCCTATGGCTACACCTTC. The J gene is TRBJ1-2, the V gene TRBV6-1, with 10 nucleotides matching TRBD1. Trimming removed 6 bases from V and 4 bases from J; junction bases left unmatched: 5. Germline V lookup: CDR1 MNHNS, CDR2 SASEGT. The CDR3 is made up of 14 amino acids.

The chain joins TRBV7-9 to TRBJ2-6, with D perhaps matching TRBD1 (6 bases). The germline CDR1 and CDR2 sequences are SEHNR and FQNEAQ (reference sequence). The V end was cut by 6 bases, the J end by 0 bases, with 12 bases between. This CDR3 region has 16 residues. The CDR3 bases are TGTGCCAGCAGTTTACTACAGGGCTCTGGGGCCAACGTCCTGACTTTC. Translating it yields CASSLLQGSGANVLTF.

This clone was found once. This rearrangement joins TRBV28 to TRBJ1-2; possibly TRBD1 for D (5 bases). This CDR3 spans 16 amino acids. The germline V gene has CDR1 MDHEN and CDR2 SYDVKM. V shed 2 bases and J shed 2 bases, with 15 bases lying between them. CDR3 nucleotides: TGTGCCAGCAGTTTAGCTGAGTCCAGGGAAAACTATGGCTACACCTTC. It is translated as CASSLAESRENYGYTF.

This clone was seen a single time. The chain is built from TRBV6-4 and TRBJ2-1, with 12 bases aligning to TRBD2. The CDR3 contains 19 residues. The J segment lost 4 bases and the V segment lost 0 bases, leaving 10 bases of the junction unmatched. CDR1 is MRHNA, CDR2 SNTAGT, per germline. This chain's CDR3 is CASSDSRPSGGAHYNEQFF. CDR3 bases: TGTGCCAGCAGTGACTCCCGCCCTAGCGGGGGGGCCCATTACAATGAGCAGTTCTTC.

This clone was observed a handful of times. This CDR3 is CASSYSSRAHNSPLHF. CDR3 DNA sequence: TGTGCCAGCAGTTACTCGAGCAGGGCCCATAATTCACCCCTCCACTTT. This chain links TRBV6-5 with TRBJ1-6; tentatively, D is TRBD1 (5 bases). The germline V and J ends were trimmed by 0 bases and 5 bases, with 11 bases remaining between them. The CDR3 covers 16 residues. CDR1 and CDR2 (germline): MNHEY, SVGAGI.

The gene calls are TRBV4-3 and TRBJ1-4; 8 bases match TRBD1. Trimming took 0 bases from V and 8 from J; bases not matched to a gene: 8. This CDR3 has 16 residues. Germline CDR1 reads LGHNA; CDR2 reads YSLEER. Written as DNA, the CDR3 is TGCGCCAGCAGCCAAGATGGACAGGGCGCCGACGAAAAACTGTTTTTT. Amino acid sequence: CASSQDGQGADEKLFF.

J is TRBJ1-2 and V is TRBV7-9; D uncertain. The CDR3 length is 15 residues. Germline V gene sequence: CDR1 SEHNR, CDR2 FQNEAQ (reference sequence). V lost 5 bases to trimming and J lost 0 bases, with 13 bases between them. As DNA, the CDR3 is TGTGCCAGCAGCACCCACCGGGGAACTAACTATGGCTACACCTTC. It codes for CASSTHRGTNYGYTF.

The V call is TRBV7-2, the J call TRBJ2-2, with D perhaps matching TRBD1 (5 bases). This CDR3 has 15 residues. Germline CDR1 SGHTA, CDR2 FQGNSA. The germline V and J ends were trimmed by 0 bases and 6 bases, with 11 bases remaining between them. The DNA for the CDR3 is TGTGCCAGCAGCTTAGCGAAAGGGGAACCCGGGGAGCTGTTTTTT. It is translated as CASSLAKGEPGELFF.

The chain has TRBV28 and TRBJ2-3; TRBD1 might be the D (5 bases). Germline CDR1 MDHEN, CDR2 SYDVKM. The CDR3 runs to 15 residues. V lost 2 bases to trimming and J lost 8 bases, with 17 bases between them. The CDR3 sequence: CASSLLTSGQGTQYF. The CDR3 region has the DNA TGTGCCAGCAGTTTACTGACGTCGGGCCAGGGTACGCAGTATTTT.

V usage is TRBV4-1 and J usage is TRBJ1-4, with D maybe TRBD1 (6 bases). Per the germline V gene, CDR1 is MGHRA and CDR2 is YSYEKL. This CDR3 is 13 amino acids long. Trimming took off 8 bases at V and 4 bases at J, with 11 bases between the two ends. CDR3 residues: CASSRGSNEKLFF. The CDR3 region has the DNA TGCGCCAGCTCCAGGGGAAGTAATGAAAAACTGTTTTTT.

The V gene is TRBV11-2, the J gene TRBJ2-3, with 13 bases aligning to TRBD2. The V segment lost 3 bases and the J segment 6 bases; nucleotides outside the gene matches: 3. CDR1 is SGHAT, CDR2 FQNNGV, per germline. There are 15 residues in the CDR3. CDR3 nucleotide sequence: TGTGCCAGCAGCTTTGGGACTAGCGGGGCTGATACGCAGTATTTT. Protein: CASSFGTSGADTQYF. The complete variable domain, with remaining parts taken from reference TRBV11-2 and TRBJ2-3, reads EAGVAQSPRYKIIEKRQSVAFWCNPISGHATLYWYQQILGQGPKLLIQFQNNGVVDDSQLPKDRFSAERLKGVDSTLKIQPAKLEDSAVYLCASSFGTSGADTQYFGPGTRLTVL.

The chain employs TRBV28 and TRBJ2-7, with 8 bases that match TRBD1. This CDR3 has 15 amino acids. The ends lost 2 bases at V and 3 bases at J; junction bases unmatched: 6. Germline CDR1 is MDHEN and CDR2 is SYDVKM. Here the CDR3 reads CASSLRGTGNYEQYF. The CDR3 DNA sequence: TGTGCCAGCAGTTTACGCGGGACAGGAAACTACGAGCAGTACTTC.

V gene TRBV5-4 combines with J gene TRBJ2-1, with D possibly TRBD1 on 7 matching bases. Trimming cost V 4 bases and J 6 bases, with 11 bases left between them. This CDR3 region has 13 residues. Germline loops: CDR1 SGHNT, CDR2 YYREEE (reference sequence). The CDR3 DNA follows: TGTGCCAGCAGCGCCAGGGGGGTCAATGAGCAGTTCTTC. Its protein is CASSARGVNEQFF.